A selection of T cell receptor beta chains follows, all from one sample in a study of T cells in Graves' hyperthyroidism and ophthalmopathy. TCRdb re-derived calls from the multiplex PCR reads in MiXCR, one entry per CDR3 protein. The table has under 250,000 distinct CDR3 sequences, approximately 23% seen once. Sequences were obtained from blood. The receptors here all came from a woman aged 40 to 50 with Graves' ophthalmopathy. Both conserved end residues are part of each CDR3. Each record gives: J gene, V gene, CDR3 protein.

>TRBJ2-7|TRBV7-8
CASSLGLAGAYEQYF
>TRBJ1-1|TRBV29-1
CSAPPLKQGNPNTEAFF
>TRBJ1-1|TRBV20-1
CSARKGWDTEAFF
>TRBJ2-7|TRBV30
CAYGDGASYEQYF
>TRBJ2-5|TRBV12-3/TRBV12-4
CASSSPPGRETQYF
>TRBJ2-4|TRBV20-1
CSAQDSSGQAKNIQYF
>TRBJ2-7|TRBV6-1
CASSPTREGDEQYF
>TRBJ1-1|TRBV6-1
CASSESPGPANTEAFF
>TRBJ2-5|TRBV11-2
CASSFHRAGTGKETQYF
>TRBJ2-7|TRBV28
CASSSGGKGEQYF
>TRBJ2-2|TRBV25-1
CASSESGANTGELFF
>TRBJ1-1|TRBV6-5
CASSYTGQGAFF
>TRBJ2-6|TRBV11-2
CASSWRVGSGANVLTF
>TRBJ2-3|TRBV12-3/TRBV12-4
CASTQRRVRDTQYF
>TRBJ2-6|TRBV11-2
CASSFMVMAGANVLTF
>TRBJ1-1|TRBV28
CASSLLGDRVLNTEAFF
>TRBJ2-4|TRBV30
CAWSLSGSKNIQYF
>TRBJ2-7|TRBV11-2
CASSLRQVYEQYF
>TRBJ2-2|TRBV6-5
CASSYRVTGELFF
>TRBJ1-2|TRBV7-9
CASSSGQTGYYGYTF
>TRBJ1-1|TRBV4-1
CASSRSGERNTEAFF
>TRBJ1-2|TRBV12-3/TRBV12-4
CASSPRQGGYGYTF
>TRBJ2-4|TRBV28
CASSLYGTGAKNIQYF
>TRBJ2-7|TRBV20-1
CSAMRGDRASYEQYF
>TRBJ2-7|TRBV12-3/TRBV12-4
CASSSGVAYF
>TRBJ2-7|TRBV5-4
CASSADRVSEQYF
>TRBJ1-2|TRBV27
CASRDKRLGYTF
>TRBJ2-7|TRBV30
CAWSEGTGIYEQYF
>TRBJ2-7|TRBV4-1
CASSQIAGESYEQYF
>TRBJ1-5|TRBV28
CASRAQGRGQPQHF
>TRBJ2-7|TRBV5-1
CASSRVKTGLAGEEQYF
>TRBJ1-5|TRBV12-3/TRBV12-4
CASTPGQVRNQPQHF
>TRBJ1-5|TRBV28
CASRTGQNQPQHF
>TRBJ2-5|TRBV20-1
CSALGLSGGETQYF
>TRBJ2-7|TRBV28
CASRPPWTPGLAGGSEQYF
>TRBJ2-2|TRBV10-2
CASRVGGATGELFF
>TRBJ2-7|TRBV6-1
CASRPGLAGERNEQYF
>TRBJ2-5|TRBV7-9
CASSPPGDRVTQYF
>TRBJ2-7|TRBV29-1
CSVEPLGETDYEQYF
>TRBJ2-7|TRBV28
CASSPTEGRTYEQYF
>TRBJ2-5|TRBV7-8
CASSQGLPSETQYF
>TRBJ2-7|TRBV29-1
CSVSRPGQGTYEQYF
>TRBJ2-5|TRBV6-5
CASSYSRKGVETQYF
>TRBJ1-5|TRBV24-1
CATTPDSSSNQPQHF
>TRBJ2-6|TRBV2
CASREGSSGANVLTF
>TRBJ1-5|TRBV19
CASTGQYSNQPQHF
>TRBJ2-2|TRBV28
CASSLLRANTGELFF
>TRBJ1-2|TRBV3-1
CASSFPGYGYTF
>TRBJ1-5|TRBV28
CASTGYSNQPQHF
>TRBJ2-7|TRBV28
CASSYTGVVHEQYF
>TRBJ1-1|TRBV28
CASSTYTEAFF
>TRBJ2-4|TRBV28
CASRGDQGNIQYF
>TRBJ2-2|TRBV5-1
CASTRSSGSQTGELFF
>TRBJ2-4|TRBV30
CAWSASGRNQYF